This T cell receptor beta chain was sequenced during a study of cytomegalovirus exposure and HLA in healthy donors. Study-wide results and caveats: The study carried out a later analysis of TCR beta sequences. It associated about 15,000 of them with specific HLA alleles at a false discovery rate of 0.05. V- and J-gene trimming of TCR beta was linked (in a later analysis) to a missense DCLRE1C variant. From TCR beta sequences, most subjects' HLA-A and HLA-B alleles were reportedly predicted accurately. Roughly even sequencing depth across donors was the assumption behind the presence/absence analyses.

The PCR contained 60 Vbeta and 13 Jbeta primers. The table came from immunoSEQ multiplex PCR; TCRdb's copy has only in-frame clones and leaves some out. The table shows about 150,000 clones, with approximately 88% occurring only once. Worth noting for this clone: Its cognate antigen is unknown.

With V trimmed by 8 bases and J by 1 base, 4 bases remained unmatched. The CDR3 runs 13 residues. The germline gives CDR1 GTSNPN, CDR2 SVGIG (reference sequence). The chain uses TRBV30 and TRBJ1-2; 10 nucleotides agree with TRBD1. This receptor was identified in a woman aged 40 to 50 in good health and CMV-seronegative. The sample comprised PBMCs. CDR3: CAGTGVFNYGYTF. The DNA for the CDR3 is TGTGCCGGGACAGGGGTTTTTAACTATGGCTACACCTTC. Full variable domain (outside the CDR3, taken from reference TRBV30 and TRBJ1-2): SQTIHQWPATLVQPVGSPLSLECTVEGTSNPNLYWYRQAAGRGLQLLFYSVGIGQISSEVPQNLSASRPQDRQFILSSKKLLLSDSGFYLCAGTGVFNYGYTFGSGTRLTVV.